Described below is a single T cell receptor beta chain sequence and its context. What it binds is unknown. This sample is part of a study of cytotoxic CD8 clonotypes in ibrutinib-treated CLL. The wider study: Mean values per sample were hundreds of thousands of productive templates and tens of thousands of productive rearrangements. General study findings and limits: With treatment, public clonotypes, which were uncommon, either contracted or remained stable. Clonality measured at baseline exceeded age-matched healthy donors, tracking circulating CD8+ T-cell counts.

V shed 1 base and J shed 3 bases, with 7 bases lying between them. Germline assignment: CDR1 SEHNR and CDR2 FQNEAQ (reference sequence). This CDR3 comprises 13 residues. Sequencing used immunoSEQ multiplex PCR; TCRdb keeps in-frame clones, though not all of them. The table shows more than 15,000 clones, with around 81% occurring only once. The chain couples TRBV7-9 to TRBJ2-7; D is undetermined. Specimen: PBMCs, collected before ibrutinib treatment. The sequence came from a human donor with chronic lymphocytic leukemia. The CDR3 loop is CASSLVGNYEQYF. CDR3 nucleotide sequence: TGTGCCAGCAGCTTAGTGGGGAACTACGAGCAGTACTTC.